This T cell receptor beta chain was profiled in a study of cytomegalovirus exposure and HLA in healthy donors. Study-wide points: There were a few CMV-associated chains whose specificity for CMV antigens was confirmed in vitro. For most TCR sequences rarity was the rule, although some public TCRs occurred in many donors.

Comment on this clone: The antigen is not known.

The J segment lost 5 bases and the V segment lost 6 bases, leaving 6 bases of the junction unmatched. The CDR3 consists of 15 residues. Germline values: CDR1 MDHEN, CDR2 SYDVKM. Sequencing used immunoSEQ multiplex PCR; TCRdb keeps in-frame clones, though not all of them. Seen here are 150,000 to 200,000 clones, 86% observed once, and the top ten hold roughly 6%. Source material: PBMCs. This chain joins TRBV28 and TRBJ2-1; 11 bases fit TRBD2. The sequence came from a young woman in good health and CMV-seronegative. The CDR3 loop reads CASSPGTSGHNEQFF. DNA for the CDR3: TGTGCCAGCAGCCCCGGGACTAGCGGCCACAATGAGCAGTTCTTC.